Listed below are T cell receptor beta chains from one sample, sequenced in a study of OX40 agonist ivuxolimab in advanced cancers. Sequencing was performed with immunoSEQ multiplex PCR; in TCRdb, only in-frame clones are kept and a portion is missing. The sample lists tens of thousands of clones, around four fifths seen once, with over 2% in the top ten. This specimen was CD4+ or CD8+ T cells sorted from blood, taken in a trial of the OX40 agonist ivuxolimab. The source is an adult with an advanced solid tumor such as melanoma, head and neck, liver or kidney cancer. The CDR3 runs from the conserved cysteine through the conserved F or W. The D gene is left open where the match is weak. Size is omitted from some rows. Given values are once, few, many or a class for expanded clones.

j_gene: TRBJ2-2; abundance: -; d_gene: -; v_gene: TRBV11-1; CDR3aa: CASTYMGGPNTGELFF
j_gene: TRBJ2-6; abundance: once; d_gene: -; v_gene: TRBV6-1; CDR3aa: CASSSIPSGANVLTF
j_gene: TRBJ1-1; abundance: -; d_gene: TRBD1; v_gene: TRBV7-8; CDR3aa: CASSPQTGLDTEAFF
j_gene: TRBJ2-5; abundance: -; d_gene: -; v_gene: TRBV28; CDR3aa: CASSLWGAGRGETQYF
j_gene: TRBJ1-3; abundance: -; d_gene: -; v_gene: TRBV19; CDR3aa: CASKGSGNTIYF
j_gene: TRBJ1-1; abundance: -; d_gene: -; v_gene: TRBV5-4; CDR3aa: CASSPSRGTRAFF
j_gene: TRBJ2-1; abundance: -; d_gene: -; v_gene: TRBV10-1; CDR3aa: CASSALRANEQFF
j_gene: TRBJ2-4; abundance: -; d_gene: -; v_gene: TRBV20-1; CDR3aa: CSALVVDIQYF
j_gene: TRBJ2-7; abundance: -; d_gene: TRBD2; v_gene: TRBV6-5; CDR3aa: CATAAGATYEQYF
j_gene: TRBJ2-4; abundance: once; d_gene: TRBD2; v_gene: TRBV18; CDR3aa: CASSPLAGGEDIQYF
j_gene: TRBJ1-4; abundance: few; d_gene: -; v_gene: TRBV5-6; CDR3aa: CASSRDRGVNEKLFF
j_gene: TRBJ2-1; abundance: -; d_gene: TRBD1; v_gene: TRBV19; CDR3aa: CASSVSGTGINEQFF
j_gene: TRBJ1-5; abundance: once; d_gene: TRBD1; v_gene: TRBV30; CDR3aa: CAWTPTGGNQPQHF
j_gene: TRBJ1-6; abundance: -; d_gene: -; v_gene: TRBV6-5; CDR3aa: CASNREGNSPLHF
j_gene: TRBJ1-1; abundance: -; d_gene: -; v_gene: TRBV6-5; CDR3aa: CASAEAFF
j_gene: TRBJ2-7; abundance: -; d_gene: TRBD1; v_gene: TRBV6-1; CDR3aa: CASRLTGPYEQYF
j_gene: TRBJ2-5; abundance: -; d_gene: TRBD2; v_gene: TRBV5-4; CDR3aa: CASSLQRGNQETQYF